The T cell receptor (beta chain) under discussion was sequenced for a study of identical twins. The study's findings and limits: In beta out-of-frame sequences, the excess sharing between twins was weaker. Models predicted too little out-of-frame TCR alpha sharing in monozygotic twins.

In this sample, this clonotype turned up a few times. The antigen is unknown. CDR1 SNHLY and CDR2 FYNNEI come from the germline V gene. V was pared by 2 bases and J by 5 bases, with 7 bases between. The CDR3 has 14 amino acids. TCRdb ran MiXCR on the 5' RACE reads and lists one entry per CDR3 protein. The sample holds fewer than 550,000 distinct CDR3 sequences, roughly an eighth seen once. These same records also appear under a second study, on yellow fever vaccine responses in identical twins.

The sequenced material came from CD4+ T cells sorted from blood. The chain is built from TRBV2 and TRBJ1-6; possibly TRBD1 for D (5 bases). This TCR was sampled from a woman aged 18-29 years in good health. In nucleotides, the CDR3 is TGTGCCAGCAGTGAACGGGGGAATAATTCACCCCTCCACTTT. It encodes CASSERGNNSPLHF.